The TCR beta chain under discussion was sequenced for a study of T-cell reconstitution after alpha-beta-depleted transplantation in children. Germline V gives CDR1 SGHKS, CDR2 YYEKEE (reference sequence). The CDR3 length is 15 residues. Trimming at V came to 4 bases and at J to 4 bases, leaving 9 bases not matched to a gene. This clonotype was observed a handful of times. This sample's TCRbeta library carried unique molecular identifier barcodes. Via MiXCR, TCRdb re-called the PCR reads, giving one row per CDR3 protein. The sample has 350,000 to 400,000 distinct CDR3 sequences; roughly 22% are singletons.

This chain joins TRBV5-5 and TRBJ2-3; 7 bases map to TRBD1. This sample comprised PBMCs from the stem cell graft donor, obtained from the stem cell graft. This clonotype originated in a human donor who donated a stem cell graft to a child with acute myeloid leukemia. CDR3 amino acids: CASSPTGAIPDTQYF. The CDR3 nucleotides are TGTGCCAGCAGCCCTACAGGGGCGATCCCAGATACGCAGTATTTT.